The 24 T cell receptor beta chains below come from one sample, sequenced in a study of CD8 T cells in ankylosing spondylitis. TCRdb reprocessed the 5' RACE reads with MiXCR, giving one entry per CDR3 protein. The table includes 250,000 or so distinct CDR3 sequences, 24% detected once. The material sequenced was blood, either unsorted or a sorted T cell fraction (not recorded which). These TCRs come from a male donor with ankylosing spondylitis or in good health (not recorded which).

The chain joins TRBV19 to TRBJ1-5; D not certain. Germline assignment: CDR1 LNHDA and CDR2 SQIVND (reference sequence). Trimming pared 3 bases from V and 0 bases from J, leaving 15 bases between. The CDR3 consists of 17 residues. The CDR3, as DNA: TGTGCCAGTAGTATCCAGTTTTGGGGAGATAGCAATCAGCCCCAGCATTTT. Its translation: CASSIQFWGDSNQPQHF.

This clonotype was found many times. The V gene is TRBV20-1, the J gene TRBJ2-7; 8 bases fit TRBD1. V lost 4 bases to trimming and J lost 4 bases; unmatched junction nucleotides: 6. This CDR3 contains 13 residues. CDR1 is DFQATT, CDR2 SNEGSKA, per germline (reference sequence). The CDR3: CSAKTGGRYEQYF. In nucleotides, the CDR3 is TGCAGTGCTAAAACAGGGGGTCGGTACGAGCAGTACTTC.

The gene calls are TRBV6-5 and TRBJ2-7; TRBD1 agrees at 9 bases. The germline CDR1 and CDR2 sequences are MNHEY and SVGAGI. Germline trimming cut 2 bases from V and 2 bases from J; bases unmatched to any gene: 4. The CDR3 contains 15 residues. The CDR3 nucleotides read TGTGCCAGCAGTTACCCGGGACAGGGTGCCTACGAGCAGTACTTC. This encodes CASSYPGQGAYEQYF.

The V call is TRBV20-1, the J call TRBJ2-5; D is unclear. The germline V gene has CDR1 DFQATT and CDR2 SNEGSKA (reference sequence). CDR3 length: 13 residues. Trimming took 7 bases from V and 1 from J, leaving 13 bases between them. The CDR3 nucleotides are TGCAGTGGGGATAGCCAAACCCAAGAGACCCAGTACTTC. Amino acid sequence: CSGDSQTQETQYF.

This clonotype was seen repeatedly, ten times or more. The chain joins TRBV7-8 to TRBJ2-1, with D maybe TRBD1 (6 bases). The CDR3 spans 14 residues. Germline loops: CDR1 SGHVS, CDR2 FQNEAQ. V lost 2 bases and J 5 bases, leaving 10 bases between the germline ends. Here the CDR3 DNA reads TGTGCCAGCAGCTTAAGAACAGGGAACAATGAGCAGTTCTTC. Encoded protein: CASSLRTGNNEQFF. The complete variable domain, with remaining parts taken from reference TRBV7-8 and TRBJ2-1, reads GAGVSQSPRYKVAKRGQDVALRCDPISGHVSLFWYQQALGQGPEFLTYFQNEAQLDKSGLPSDRFFAERPEGSVSTLKIQRTQQEDSAVYLCASSLRTGNNEQFFGPGTRLTVL.

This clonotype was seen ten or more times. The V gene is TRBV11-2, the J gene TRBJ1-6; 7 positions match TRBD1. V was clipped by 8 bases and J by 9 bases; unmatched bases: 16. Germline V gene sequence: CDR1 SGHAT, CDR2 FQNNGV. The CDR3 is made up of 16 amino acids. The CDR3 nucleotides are TGTGCCAGCCGCCAACAGGGACAGAAGGTTGGTTCACCCCTCCACTTT. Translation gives CASRQQGQKVGSPLHF.

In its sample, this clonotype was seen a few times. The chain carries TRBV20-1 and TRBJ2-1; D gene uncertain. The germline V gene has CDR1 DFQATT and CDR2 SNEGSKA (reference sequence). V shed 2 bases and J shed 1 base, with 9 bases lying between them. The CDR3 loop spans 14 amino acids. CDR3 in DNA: TGCAGTGCTAGACGGATGGGGTCCTACAATGAGCAGTTCTTC. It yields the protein CSARRMGSYNEQFF.

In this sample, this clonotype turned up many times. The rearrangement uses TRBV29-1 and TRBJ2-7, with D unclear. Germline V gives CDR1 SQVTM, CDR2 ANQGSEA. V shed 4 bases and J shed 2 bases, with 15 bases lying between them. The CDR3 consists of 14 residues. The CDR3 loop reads CSVGSWVSPYEQYF. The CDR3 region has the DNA TGCAGCGTTGGGTCCTGGGTTAGCCCCTACGAGCAGTACTTC.

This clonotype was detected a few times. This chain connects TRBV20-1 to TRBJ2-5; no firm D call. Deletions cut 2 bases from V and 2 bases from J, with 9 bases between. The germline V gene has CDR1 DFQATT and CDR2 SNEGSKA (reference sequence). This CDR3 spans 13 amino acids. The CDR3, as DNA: TGCAGTGCTAGATCGGATTATCAAGAGACCCAGTACTTC. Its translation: CSARSDYQETQYF.

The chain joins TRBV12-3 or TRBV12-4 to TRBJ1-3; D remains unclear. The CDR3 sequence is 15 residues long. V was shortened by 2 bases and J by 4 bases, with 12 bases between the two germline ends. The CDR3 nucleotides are TGTGCCAGCAGTTTACGACTCGTGGACGGAAACACCATATATTTT. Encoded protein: CASSLRLVDGNTIYF.

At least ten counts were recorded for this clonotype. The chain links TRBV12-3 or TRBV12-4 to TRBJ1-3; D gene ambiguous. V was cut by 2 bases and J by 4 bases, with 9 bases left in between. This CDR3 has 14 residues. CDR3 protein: CASSLTGRGNTIYF. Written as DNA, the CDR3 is TGTGCCAGCAGTTTAACCGGTCGAGGAAACACCATATATTTT.

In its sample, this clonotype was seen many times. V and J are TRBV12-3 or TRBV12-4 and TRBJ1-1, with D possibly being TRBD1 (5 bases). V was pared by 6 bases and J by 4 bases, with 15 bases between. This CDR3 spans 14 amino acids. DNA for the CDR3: TGTGCCAGCAGCCCCCCGGGACGGAGCACTGAAGCTTTCTTT. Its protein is CASSPPGRSTEAFF.

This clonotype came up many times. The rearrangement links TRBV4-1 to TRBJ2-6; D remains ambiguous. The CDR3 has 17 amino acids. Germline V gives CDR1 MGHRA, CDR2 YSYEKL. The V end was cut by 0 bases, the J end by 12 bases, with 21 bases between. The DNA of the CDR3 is TGCGCCAGCAGCCAAGATCGATCTGGATTGGGTGCATTCGTCCTGACTTTC. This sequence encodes CASSQDRSGLGAFVLTF.

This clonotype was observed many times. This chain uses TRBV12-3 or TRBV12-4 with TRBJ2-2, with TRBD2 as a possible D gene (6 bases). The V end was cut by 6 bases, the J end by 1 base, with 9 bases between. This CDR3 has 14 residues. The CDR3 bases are TGTGCCAGCAGGCGGGGCGGGAACACCGGGGAGCTGTTTTTT. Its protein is CASRRGGNTGELFF.

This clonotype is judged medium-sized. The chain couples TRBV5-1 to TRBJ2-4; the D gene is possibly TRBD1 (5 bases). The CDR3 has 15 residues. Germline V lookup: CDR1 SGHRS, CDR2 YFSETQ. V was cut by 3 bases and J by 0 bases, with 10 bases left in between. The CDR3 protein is CASSSTGLAKNIQYF. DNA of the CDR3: TGCGCCAGCAGCTCAACAGGCCTAGCCAAAAACATTCAGTACTTC. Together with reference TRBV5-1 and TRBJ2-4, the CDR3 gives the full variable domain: KAGVTQTPRYLIKTRGQQVTLSCSPISGHRSVSWYQQTPGQGLQFLFEYFSETQRNKGNFPGRFSGRQFSNSRSEMNVSTLELGDSALYLCASSSTGLAKNIQYFGAGTRLSVL.

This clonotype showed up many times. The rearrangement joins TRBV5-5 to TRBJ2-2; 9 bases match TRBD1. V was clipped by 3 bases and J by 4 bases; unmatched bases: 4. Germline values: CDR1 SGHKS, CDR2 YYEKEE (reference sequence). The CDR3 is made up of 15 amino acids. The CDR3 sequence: CASSWGTGSTGELFF. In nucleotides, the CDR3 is TGTGCCAGCAGCTGGGGGACAGGGTCCACCGGGGAGCTGTTTTTT.

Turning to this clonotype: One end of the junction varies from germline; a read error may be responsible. The CDR3 here is CASSLLEGGAQFF. CDR3 sequence (DNA): TGTGCTAGCAGCCTCCTAGAAGGGGGGGCTCAGTTCTTC. This sequence joins TRBV7-7 and TRBJ2-1; D is perhaps TRBD2 (7 bases). Germline-derived CDR1 and CDR2 are SSHAT and FNYEAQ (reference sequence). The CDR3 totals 13 residues.

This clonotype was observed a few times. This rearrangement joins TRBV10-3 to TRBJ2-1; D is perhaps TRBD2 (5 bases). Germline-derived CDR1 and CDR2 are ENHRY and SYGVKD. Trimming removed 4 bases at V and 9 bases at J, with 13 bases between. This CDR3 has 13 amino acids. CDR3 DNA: TGTGCCATCAGTGGGAGGACCGCACCTGAGCAGTTCTTC. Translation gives CAISGRTAPEQFF.

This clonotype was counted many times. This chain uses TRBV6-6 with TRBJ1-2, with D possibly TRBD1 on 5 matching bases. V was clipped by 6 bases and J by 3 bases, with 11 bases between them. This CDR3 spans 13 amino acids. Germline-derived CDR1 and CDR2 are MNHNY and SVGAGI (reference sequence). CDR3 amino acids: CASRMWGDYGYTF. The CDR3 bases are TGTGCCAGCAGAATGTGGGGGGACTATGGCTACACCTTC.

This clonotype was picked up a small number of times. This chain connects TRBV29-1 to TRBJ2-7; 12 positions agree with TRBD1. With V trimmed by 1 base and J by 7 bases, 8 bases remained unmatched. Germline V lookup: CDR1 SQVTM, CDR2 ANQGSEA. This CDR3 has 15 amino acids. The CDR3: CSVEGGQGAWKEQYF. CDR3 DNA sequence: TGCAGCGTTGAAGGGGGACAGGGGGCGTGGAAGGAGCAGTACTTC.

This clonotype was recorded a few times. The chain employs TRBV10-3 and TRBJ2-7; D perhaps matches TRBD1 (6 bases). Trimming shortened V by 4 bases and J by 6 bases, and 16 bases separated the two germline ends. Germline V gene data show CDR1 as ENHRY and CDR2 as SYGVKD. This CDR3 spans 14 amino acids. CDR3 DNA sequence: TGTGCCATCAGTGTGGACAGATGGTCTCCCGAGCAGTACTTC. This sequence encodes CAISVDRWSPEQYF.

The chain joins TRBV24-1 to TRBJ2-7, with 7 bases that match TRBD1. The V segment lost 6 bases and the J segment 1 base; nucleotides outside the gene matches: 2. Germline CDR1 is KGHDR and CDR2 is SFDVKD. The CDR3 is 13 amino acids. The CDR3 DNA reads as TGTGCCACCAGTTCGACAGGGTCCTACGAGCAGTACTTC. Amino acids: CATSSTGSYEQYF.

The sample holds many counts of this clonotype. CDR3 loop: CASNGGIRETQYF. The CDR3 DNA follows: TGCGCCAGCAACGGCGGAATACGAGAGACCCAGTACTTC. This chain links TRBV5-1 with TRBJ2-5; D not certain. The CDR3 is 13 residues long. Germline CDR1 is SGHRS and CDR2 is YFSETQ. V was trimmed by 6 bases and J by 4 bases, leaving 13 bases between them.

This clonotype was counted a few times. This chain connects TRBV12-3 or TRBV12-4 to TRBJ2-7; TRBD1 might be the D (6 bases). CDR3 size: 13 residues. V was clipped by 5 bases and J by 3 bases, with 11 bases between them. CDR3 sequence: CASSPGEGYEQYF. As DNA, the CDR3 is TGTGCCAGCAGTCCAGGGGAAGGCTACGAGCAGTACTTC.